This entry lists 30 T cell receptor beta chains sequenced from one sample in a study of T cells in Graves' hyperthyroidism and ophthalmopathy. Amplification targeted TCR beta CDR3 regions from RNA transcripts. The TCR CDR3 was amplified in a first-round RT-PCR using the HTBI primer set. TCRdb re-called the multiplex PCR reads with MiXCR, one entry per CDR3 protein. The sample shows about 510,000 distinct CDR3 sequences, less than 15% of them seen only once. The material sequenced was blood. These receptor sequences come from a woman aged 40 to 55 with Graves' hyperthyroidism.

This clonotype was observed at least ten times. This chain links TRBV9 with TRBJ2-2; D gene ambiguous. Per germline, CDR1 SGDLS and CDR2 YYNGEE. CDR3 length equals 16 residues. V was cut by 2 bases and J by 1 base, with 12 bases left in between. CDR3: CASSVPARGNTGELFF. CDR3 nucleotides: TGTGCCAGCAGCGTCCCGGCCCGAGGGAACACCGGGGAGCTGTTTTTT.

A few counts support this clonotype. The chain employs TRBV12-3 or TRBV12-4 and TRBJ2-7; unclear D gene. The CDR3 runs to 14 residues. Deletions cut 1 base from V and 2 bases from J, with 9 bases between. CDR3 protein: CASSLEAATYEQYF. In nucleotides, the CDR3 is TGTGCCAGCAGTTTAGAGGCCGCTACCTACGAGCAGTACTTC.

This clonotype was counted only a few times. V usage is TRBV20-1 and J usage is TRBJ2-1, with TRBD1 as a possible D gene (6 bases). This CDR3 is 11 amino acids long. Germline V CDR1 and CDR2: DFQATT, SNEGSKA (reference sequence). Trimming cost V 3 bases and J 12 bases, with 12 bases left between them. The CDR3 protein is CSASKLGGQFF. Written as DNA, the CDR3 is TGCAGTGCTAGTAAGCTAGGGGGGCAGTTCTTC.

This clonotype was seen at least ten times. V is TRBV9 and J is TRBJ2-5, with TRBD1 identical over 7 bases. J lost 1 base, V lost 5 bases, and 2 bases had no gene match. Germline CDR1 is SGDLS and CDR2 is YYNGEE. The CDR3 runs 13 residues. The CDR3 sequence is CASSGTVQETQYF. The CDR3 nucleotides read TGTGCCAGCAGTGGGACAGTCCAAGAGACCCAGTACTTC.

This clonotype was recorded a few times. The CDR3 here is CASSLGGLAGDFGDTQYF. CDR3 sequence (DNA): TGTGCCAGCAGCTTAGGTGGACTAGCGGGAGACTTTGGGGATACGCAGTATTTT. The rearrangement links TRBV7-6 to TRBJ2-3, with 13 bases lining up with TRBD2. J was trimmed by 6 bases and V by 1 base; bases with no gene match: 10. CDR3 length equals 18 residues. CDR1 is SGHVS and CDR2 is FNYEAQ in the germline V gene.

Comments on this clonotype: The junction differs from germline at one of its ends, possibly a read error. The chain has TRBV18 and TRBJ2-7; no definite D call. This CDR3 is 15 amino acids long. CDR1 and CDR2 from the germline V gene are KGHSH and LQKENI. CDR3 sequence: CASSPERATYYGQYF. CDR3 DNA: TGTGCCAGCTCACCGGAAAGGGCCACCTATTACGGGCAGTACTTC.

This clonotype was detected many times. The chain recombines TRBV10-3 with TRBJ2-2; 8 nucleotides match TRBD1. Trimming at V came to 8 bases and at J to 3 bases, leaving 8 bases not matched to a gene. Germline V gives CDR1 ENHRY, CDR2 SYGVKD. CDR3 length equals 15 residues. The CDR3 loop reads CAIGTGTGDTGELFF. In DNA form, the CDR3 reads TGTGCCATCGGGACCGGGACAGGCGACACCGGGGAGCTGTTTTTT.

This clonotype has ten or more counts. The CDR3 DNA reads as TGCGCCAGCAGCAGGGACACAGCCTACAATGAGCAGTTCTTC. This sequence encodes CASSRDTAYNEQFF. The V and J genes are TRBV5-1 and TRBJ2-1; D is perhaps TRBD1 (6 bases). The CDR3 totals 14 residues. The ends were cut back, 4 bases at V and 2 bases at J, with 10 bases in the middle. Germline V gives CDR1 SGHRS, CDR2 YFSETQ.

This clonotype was recorded a few times. The chain combines TRBV9 with TRBJ1-2; TRBD1 matches at 8 bases. The CDR3 runs 16 residues. Germline lookup yields CDR1 SGDLS and CDR2 YYNGEE. V was pared by 0 bases and J by 3 bases, with 7 bases of the junction left unmatched. CDR3 region: CASSVGKGQVYYGYTF. CDR3 nucleotide sequence: TGTGCCAGCAGCGTAGGAAAGGGACAGGTTTACTATGGCTACACCTTC.

This clonotype was counted ten times or more. The DNA for the CDR3 is TGTGCCAGCAGCCCAGTCGACAGGGCGAGCTCCTACGAGCAGTACTTC. Translation: CASSPVDRASSYEQYF. The rearrangement uses TRBV7-2 and TRBJ2-7, with 7 bases lining up with TRBD1. Germline V lookup: CDR1 SGHTA, CDR2 FQGNSA. This CDR3 comprises 16 residues. The junction had 10 bases not matched to a gene; V was cut back by 5 bases and J by 0 bases.

This clonotype occurred many times. The chain has TRBV20-1 and TRBJ1-2; 9 bases line up with TRBD1. The CDR3 is 16 residues long. With 0 bases clipped from V and 1 base from J, the junction kept 6 bases outside the gene matches. Germline V gene sequence: CDR1 DFQATT, CDR2 SNEGSKA (reference sequence). The CDR3 here is CSARDETGGINYGYTF. The CDR3 bases are TGCAGTGCTAGAGACGAGACAGGGGGGATTAACTATGGCTACACCTTC.

This clonotype has ten or more counts. The chain recombines TRBV5-1 with TRBJ2-7; no clear D. The CDR3 loop spans 13 amino acids. The germline gives CDR1 SGHRS, CDR2 YFSETQ. V lost 2 bases and J lost 2, with 8 bases in between. CDR3: CASSFSNPYEQYF. In DNA, the CDR3 is TGCGCCAGCAGCTTCTCTAACCCCTACGAGCAGTACTTC.

Many counts were recorded for this clonotype. The chain couples TRBV24-1 to TRBJ2-2; D is perhaps TRBD1 (8 bases). V shed 6 bases and J shed 2 bases, with 21 bases lying between them. From germline, CDR1 is KGHDR and CDR2 SFDVKD. The CDR3 totals 18 residues. CDR3 sequence reads: CATSSDRGLAVNTGELFF. In nucleotides, the CDR3 is TGTGCCACCAGTTCAGACAGGGGCCTAGCGGTCAACACCGGGGAGCTGTTTTTT.

This clonotype appeared many times. The gene calls are TRBV2 and TRBJ2-7, with a possible D match to TRBD2 (7 bases). V was cut by 7 bases and J by 2 bases, with 21 bases left in between. The CDR3 consists of 16 residues. CDR1 and CDR2 from the germline V gene are SNHLY and FYNNEI. CDR3 bases: TGTGCCAGCATTGGGGGGAGGGGGACGGCAACCTACGAGCAGTACTTC. Residues: CASIGGRGTATYEQYF.

This chain links TRBV12-3 or TRBV12-4 with TRBJ2-7; D is ambiguous. The CDR3 runs 17 residues. V was cut by 2 bases and J by 0 bases, with 17 bases left in between. This CDR3 is CASSLTTLGPPSYEQYF. In DNA form, the CDR3 reads TGTGCCAGCAGTTTAACGACGTTGGGCCCTCCCTCCTACGAGCAGTACTTC.

The chain recombines TRBV12-5 with TRBJ2-7; D unresolved. This CDR3 has 14 residues. Trimming removed 3 bases at V and 2 bases at J, with 11 bases between. Germline V gives CDR1 LGHNT, CDR2 FRNRAP. This chain's CDR3 is CASGFIQPPYEQYF. The CDR3 coding sequence is TGTGCTAGTGGTTTCATCCAACCCCCCTACGAGCAGTACTTC.

Comment on this clonotype: The junction differs from germline at one of its ends, possibly a read error. The CDR3 here is CAGSLQGIGDTQYF. In DNA form, the CDR3 reads TGTGCCGGCAGTTTACAGGGAATTGGAGATACGCAGTATTTT. The rearrangement joins TRBV12-3 or TRBV12-4 to TRBJ2-3, with D possibly matching TRBD1 (6 bases). This CDR3 comprises 14 residues.

This clonotype was recorded at least ten times. This chain uses TRBV2 with TRBJ1-1, with 8 bases lining up with TRBD1. The germline V gene encodes CDR1 SNHLY and CDR2 FYNNEI. V gave up 6 bases and J gave up 1 base; unmatched junction bases: 4. The CDR3 loop spans 14 amino acids. This CDR3 reads CASSHRGENTEAFF. CDR3 nucleotides: TGTGCCAGCAGCCACAGGGGGGAGAACACTGAAGCTTTCTTT.

This clonotype was observed many times. The rearrangement uses TRBV10-2 and TRBJ2-7; either TRBD1 or TRBD2 may fit D (7 bases each). Germline lookup yields CDR1 WSHSY and CDR2 SAAADI. V lost 3 bases and J lost 1, with 19 bases in between. The CDR3 extends over 17 amino acids. CDR3 sequence reads: CASSDGGTDPRSYEQYF. The CDR3, as DNA: TGCGCCAGCAGTGACGGGGGGACAGACCCTAGATCCTACGAGCAGTACTTC.

The table lists this clonotype with many counts. The CDR3 here is CASSRSDVAGANYGYTF. The CDR3, as DNA: TGTGCCAGCAGTCGATCGGACGTAGCGGGGGCTAACTATGGCTACACCTTC. The rearrangement joins TRBV3-1 to TRBJ1-2; D might be TRBD1 (5 bases). This CDR3 is 17 amino acids long. The V gene's germline CDR1 is LGHDT and CDR2 YNNKEL (reference sequence). V lost 6 bases to trimming and J lost 0 bases, with 20 bases between them.

This clonotype occurred many times. The chain recombines TRBV20-1 with TRBJ2-1; D ambiguous. Trimming removed 1 base at V and 0 bases at J, with 10 bases between. Germline V gene data show CDR1 as DFQATT and CDR2 as SNEGSKA (reference sequence). The CDR3 extends over 15 amino acids. In DNA, the CDR3 is TGCAGTGCTAGAGGGTCGAGGAGCTCCTACAATGAGCAGTTCTTC. Its translation: CSARGSRSSYNEQFF.

Comment on this clonotype: A much larger clone differs by one base, so this may be a read error. J is TRBJ2-3 and V is TRBV2; D is uncertain. The CDR3 has 14 residues. Germline V lookup: CDR1 SNHLY, CDR2 FYNNEI. CDR3 sequence reads: CVSKPLVGTDTQYF. The CDR3 DNA sequence: TGTGTCAGTAAACCCTTAGTTGGCACAGATACGCAGTATTTT.

This clonotype was detected ten times or more. CDR3 in DNA: TGTGCCAGTAGTATCAATAGGCAGACCTTGGCGGATACGCAGTATTTT. Its protein is CASSINRQTLADTQYF. The rearrangement links TRBV19 to TRBJ2-3, with unresolved D. The CDR3 totals 16 residues. CDR1 and CDR2 from the germline V gene are LNHDA and SQIVND (reference sequence). The ends were cut back, 3 bases at V and 6 bases at J, with 19 bases in the middle.

The V and J genes are TRBV28 and TRBJ1-5; 7 nucleotides match TRBD1. The trim removed 8 bases at V and 6 bases at J, leaving 10 bases unmatched. Germline V CDR1 and CDR2: MDHEN, SYDVKM. This CDR3 contains 14 residues. The CDR3: CASAGGGGRQPQHF. CDR3 DNA: TGTGCCAGCGCAGGGGGAGGCGGTCGTCAGCCCCAGCATTTT.

This clonotype was recorded many times. The chain carries TRBV28 and TRBJ2-3; D call uncertain. The V gene lost 5 bases and the J gene lost 1 base, with 7 bases spanning the gap. The CDR3 has 13 amino acids. Germline V gene data show CDR1 as MDHEN and CDR2 as SYDVKM. The CDR3 spells CASSITGTDTQYF. The DNA for the CDR3 is TGTGCCAGCAGTATTACAGGCACAGATACGCAGTATTTT.

This clonotype was detected many times. The CDR3 DNA sequence: TGTGCCAGCAGCTTCGGACAGGGACCGGCCAATGAGCAGTTCTTC. Encoded protein: CASSFGQGPANEQFF. This chain links TRBV7-9 with TRBJ2-1; TRBD1 aligns across 8 bases. Germline CDR1 reads SEHNR; CDR2 reads FQNEAQ (reference sequence). The CDR3 has 15 amino acids. J lost 6 bases, V lost 3 bases, and 7 bases had no gene match. The variable domain in full, completed from reference TRBV7-9 and TRBJ2-1, reads DTGVSQNPRHKITKRGQNVTFRCDPISEHNRLYWYRQTLGQGPEFLTYFQNEAQLEKSRLLSDRFSAERPKGSFSTLEIQRTEQGDSAMYLCASSFGQGPANEQFFGPGTRLTVL.

This clonotype was picked up many times. This chain uses TRBV24-1 with TRBJ2-3; D not certain. The V gene lost 6 bases and the J gene lost 1 base, with 13 bases spanning the gap. Germline V gene sequence: CDR1 KGHDR, CDR2 SFDVKD. This CDR3 region has 15 residues. CDR3 nucleotides: TGTGCCACCAGTTTTTCAGGCGGCGGCACAGATACGCAGTATTTT. It encodes CATSFSGGGTDTQYF.

The gene calls are TRBV5-6 and TRBJ2-7; 7 bases are a match to TRBD1. The CDR3 consists of 15 residues. Per the germline V gene, CDR1 is SGHDT and CDR2 is YYEEEE. V lost 2 bases, J lost 0 bases, and 5 bases stayed unmatched. The CDR3 protein is CASSFGTAPSYEQYF. The CDR3 DNA reads as TGTGCCAGCAGCTTCGGGACAGCTCCCTCCTACGAGCAGTACTTC. Full variable domain (rest looked up from reference TRBV5-6 and TRBJ2-7): DAGVTQSPTHLIKTRGQQVTLRCSPKSGHDTVSWYQQALGQGPQFIFQYYEEEERQRGNFPDRFSGHQFPNYSSELNVNALLLGDSALYLCASSFGTAPSYEQYFGPGTRLTVT.

Worth noting for this clonotype: A much larger clonotype is one base distant, so this may be a read error. The conserved closing phenylalanine or tryptophan is absent in this CDR3, likely reflecting a read error. This rearrangement joins TRBV10-2 to TRBJ2-5; tentative D call: TRBD1 (6 bases). Germline values: CDR1 WSHSY, CDR2 SAAADI. The CDR3 covers 15 residues. Trimming left V 2 bases short and J 2 bases short, with 12 bases between. CDR3 sequence: CASSELGRGQETQYL. DNA of the CDR3: TGCGCCAGCAGTGAGCTAGGCAGGGGACAAGAGACCCAGTACCTC.

This chain joins TRBV6-2 or TRBV6-3 and TRBJ2-3; no clear D gene. The CDR3 is made up of 18 amino acids. CDR1 is MNHEY and CDR2 is SVGEGT in the germline V gene. Trimming left V 2 bases short and J 0 bases short, with 18 bases between. CDR3 sequence reads: CASSYRLFHTNSTDTQYF. CDR3 bases: TGTGCCAGCAGTTACAGGCTATTCCACACGAATAGCACAGATACGCAGTATTTT.